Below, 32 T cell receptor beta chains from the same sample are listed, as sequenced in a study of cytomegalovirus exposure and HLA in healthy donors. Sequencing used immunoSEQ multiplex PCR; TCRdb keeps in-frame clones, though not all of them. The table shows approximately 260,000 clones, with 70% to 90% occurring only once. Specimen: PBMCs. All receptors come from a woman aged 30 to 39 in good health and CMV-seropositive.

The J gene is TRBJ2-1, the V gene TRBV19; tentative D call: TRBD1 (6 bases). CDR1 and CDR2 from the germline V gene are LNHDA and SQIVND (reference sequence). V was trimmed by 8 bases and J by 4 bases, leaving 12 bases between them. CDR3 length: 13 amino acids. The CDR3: CASSRGNYNEQFF. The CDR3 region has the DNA TGTGCCAGTTCCAGGGGAAATTACAATGAGCAGTTCTTC.

For the CDR3, the DNA is TGTGCCTGGTCCCCAGGGGGCGATGGCTACACCTTC. The encoded protein is CAWSPGGDGYTF. V usage is TRBV30 and J usage is TRBJ1-2; 8 positions match TRBD1. Looked up from germline, CDR1 is GTSNPN and CDR2 is SVGIG (reference sequence). V lost 5 bases to trimming and J lost 6 bases; unmatched junction nucleotides: 5. This CDR3 spans 12 amino acids.

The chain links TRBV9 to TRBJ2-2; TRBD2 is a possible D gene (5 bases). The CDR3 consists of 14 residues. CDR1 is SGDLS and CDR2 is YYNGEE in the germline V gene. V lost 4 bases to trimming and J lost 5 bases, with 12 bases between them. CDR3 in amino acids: CASSSQTTTGELFF. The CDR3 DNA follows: TGTGCCAGCAGCTCTCAGACTACAACCGGGGAGCTGTTTTTT.

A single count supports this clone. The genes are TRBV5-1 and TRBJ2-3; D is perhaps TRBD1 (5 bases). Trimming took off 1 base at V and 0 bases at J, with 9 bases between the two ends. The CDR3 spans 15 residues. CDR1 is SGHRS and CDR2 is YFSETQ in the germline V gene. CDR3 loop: CASSLTQGSTDTQYF. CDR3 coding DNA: TGCGCCAGCAGCTTGACGCAGGGTAGCACAGATACGCAGTATTTT.

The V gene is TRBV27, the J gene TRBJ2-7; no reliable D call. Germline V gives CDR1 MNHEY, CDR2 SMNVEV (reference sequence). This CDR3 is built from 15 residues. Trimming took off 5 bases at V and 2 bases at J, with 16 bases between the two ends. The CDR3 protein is CASSPSLAGTYEQYF. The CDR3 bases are TGTGCCAGCAGTCCCTCCCTGGCAGGAACCTACGAGCAGTACTTC.

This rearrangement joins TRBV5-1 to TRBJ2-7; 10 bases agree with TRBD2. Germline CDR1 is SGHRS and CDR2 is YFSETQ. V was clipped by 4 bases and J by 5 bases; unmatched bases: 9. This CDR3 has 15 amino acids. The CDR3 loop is CASSTTSGVRNEQYF. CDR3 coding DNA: TGCGCCAGCAGCACCACTAGCGGGGTTCGAAACGAGCAGTACTTC.

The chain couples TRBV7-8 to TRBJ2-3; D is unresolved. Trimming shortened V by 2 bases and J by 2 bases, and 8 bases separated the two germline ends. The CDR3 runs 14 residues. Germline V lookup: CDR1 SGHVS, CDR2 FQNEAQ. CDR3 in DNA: TGTGCCAGCAGCTTATCACAGACCACAGATACGCAGTATTTT. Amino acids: CASSLSQTTDTQYF.

CDR3 sequence: CASSRLPGWDQPQHF. CDR3 coding DNA: TGTGCCAGCAGTCGATTACCGGGATGGGATCAGCCCCAGCATTTT. J is TRBJ1-5 and V is TRBV5-8; D is ambiguous. Trimming pared 5 bases from V and 5 bases from J, leaving 17 bases between. The CDR3 totals 15 residues. Germline V gene lookup returns CDR1 SGHTS and CDR2 YDEGEE.

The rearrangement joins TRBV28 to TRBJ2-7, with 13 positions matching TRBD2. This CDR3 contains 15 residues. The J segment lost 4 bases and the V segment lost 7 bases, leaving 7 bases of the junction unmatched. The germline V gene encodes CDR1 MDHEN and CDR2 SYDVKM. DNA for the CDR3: TGTGCCAGCACAGAAGGACTAGCGGGAGTATACGAGCAGTACTTC. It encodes CASTEGLAGVYEQYF.

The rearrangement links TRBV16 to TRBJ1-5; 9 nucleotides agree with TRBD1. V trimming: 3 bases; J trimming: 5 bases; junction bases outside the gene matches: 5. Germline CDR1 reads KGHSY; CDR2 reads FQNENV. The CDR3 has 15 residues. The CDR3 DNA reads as TGTGCCAGCAGCCAGTCGACAGGGGGGGATCAGCCCCAGCATTTT. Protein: CASSQSTGGDQPQHF. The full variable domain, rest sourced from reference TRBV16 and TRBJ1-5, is GEEVAQTPKHLVRGEGQKAKLYCAPIKGHSYVFWYQQVLKNEFKFLISFQNENVFDETGMPKERFSAKCLPNSPCSLEIQATKLEDSAVYFCASSQSTGGDQPQHFGDGTRLSIL.

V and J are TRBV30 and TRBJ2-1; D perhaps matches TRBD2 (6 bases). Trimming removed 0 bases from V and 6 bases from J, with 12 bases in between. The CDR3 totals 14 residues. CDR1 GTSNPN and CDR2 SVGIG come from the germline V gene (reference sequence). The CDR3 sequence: CAWSVGRDTNEQFF. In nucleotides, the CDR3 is TGTGCCTGGAGTGTTGGGCGGGATACCAATGAGCAGTTCTTC. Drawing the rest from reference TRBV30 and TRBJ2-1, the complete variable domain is SQTIHQWPATLVQPVGSPLSLECTVEGTSNPNLYWYRQAAGRGLQLLFYSVGIGQISSEVPQNLSASRPQDRQFILSSKKLLLSDSGFYLCAWSVGRDTNEQFFGPGTRLTVL.

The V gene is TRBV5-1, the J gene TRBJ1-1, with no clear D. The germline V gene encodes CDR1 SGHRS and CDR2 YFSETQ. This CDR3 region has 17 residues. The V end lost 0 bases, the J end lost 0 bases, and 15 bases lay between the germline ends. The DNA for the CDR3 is TGCGCCAGCAGCTTGGAGGCAGCGCGAAGAATGAACACTGAAGCTTTCTTT. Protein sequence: CASSLEAARRMNTEAFF.

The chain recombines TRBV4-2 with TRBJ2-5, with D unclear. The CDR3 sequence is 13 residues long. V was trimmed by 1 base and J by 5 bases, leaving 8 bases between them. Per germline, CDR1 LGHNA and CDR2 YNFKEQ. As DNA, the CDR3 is TGTGCCAGCAGCCAAGTCTCCGAGGAGACCCAGTACTTC. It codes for CASSQVSEETQYF.

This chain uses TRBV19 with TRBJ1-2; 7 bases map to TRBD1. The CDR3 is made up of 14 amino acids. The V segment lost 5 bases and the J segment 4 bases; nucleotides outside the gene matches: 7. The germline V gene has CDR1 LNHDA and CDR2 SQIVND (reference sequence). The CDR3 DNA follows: TGTGCCAGTAGTGCTACAGGGGTGGGCTATGGCTACACCTTC. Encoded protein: CASSATGVGYGYTF.

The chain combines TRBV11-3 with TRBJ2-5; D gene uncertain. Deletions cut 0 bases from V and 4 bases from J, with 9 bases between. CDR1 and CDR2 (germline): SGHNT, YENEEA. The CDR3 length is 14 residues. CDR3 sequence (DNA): TGTGCCAGCAGCTTAGACCGCAGTGTAGAGACCCAGTACTTC. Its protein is CASSLDRSVETQYF. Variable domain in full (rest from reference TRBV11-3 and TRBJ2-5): EAGVVQSPRYKIIEKKQPVAFWCNPISGHNTLYWYLQNLGQGPELLIRYENEEAVDDSQLPKDRFSAERLKGVDSTLKIQPAELGDSAVYLCASSLDRSVETQYFGPGTRLLVL.

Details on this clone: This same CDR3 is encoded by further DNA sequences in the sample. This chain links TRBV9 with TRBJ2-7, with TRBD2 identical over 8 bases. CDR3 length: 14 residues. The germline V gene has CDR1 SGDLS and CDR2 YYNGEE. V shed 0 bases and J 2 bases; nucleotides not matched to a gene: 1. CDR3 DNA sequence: TGTGCCAGCAGCGTAGGTAGCGGGACCTACGAGCAGTACTTC. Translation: CASSVGSGTYEQYF.

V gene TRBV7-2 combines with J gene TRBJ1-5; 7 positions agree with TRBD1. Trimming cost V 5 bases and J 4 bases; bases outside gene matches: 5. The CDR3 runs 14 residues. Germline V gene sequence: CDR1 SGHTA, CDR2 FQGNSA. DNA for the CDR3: TGTGCCAGCAGCGAAGGGGGCAGGAATCAGCCCCAGCATTTT. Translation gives CASSEGGRNQPQHF.

CDR3 bases: TGTGCCAGCAGCTTTGGACAGGGGAGCGAGCAGTACTTC. The encoded protein is CASSFGQGSEQYF. This chain links TRBV9 with TRBJ2-7, with 9 bases fitting TRBD1. Germline V gives CDR1 SGDLS, CDR2 YYNGEE. J lost 6 bases, V lost 4 bases, and 5 bases had no gene match. This CDR3 region has 13 residues.

For the CDR3, the DNA is TGCGCCAGCGGGAGCGGAGACTCTGGAAACACCATATATTTT. Protein product: CASGSGDSGNTIYF. The genes are TRBV5-1 and TRBJ1-3; no reliable D call. Trimming stripped 7 bases from V and 0 bases from J, with 11 bases between. The germline V gene encodes CDR1 SGHRS and CDR2 YFSETQ. This CDR3 region has 14 residues.

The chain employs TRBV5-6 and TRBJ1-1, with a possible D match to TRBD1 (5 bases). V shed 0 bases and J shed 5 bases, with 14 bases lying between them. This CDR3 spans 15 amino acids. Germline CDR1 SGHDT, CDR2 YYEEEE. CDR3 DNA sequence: TGTGCCAGCAGCTTGGCCAGGGCTGGGAATACTGAAGCTTTCTTT. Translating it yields CASSLARAGNTEAFF.

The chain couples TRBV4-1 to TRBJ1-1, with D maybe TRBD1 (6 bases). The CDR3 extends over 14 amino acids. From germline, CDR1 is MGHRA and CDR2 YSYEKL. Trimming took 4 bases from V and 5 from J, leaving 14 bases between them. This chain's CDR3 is CASSPPSGATEAFF. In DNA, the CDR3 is TGCGCCAGCAGCCCGCCCTCAGGGGCGACTGAAGCTTTCTTT.

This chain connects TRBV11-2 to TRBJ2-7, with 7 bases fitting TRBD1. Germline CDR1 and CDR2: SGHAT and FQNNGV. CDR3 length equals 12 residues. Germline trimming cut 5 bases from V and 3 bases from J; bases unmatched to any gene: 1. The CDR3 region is CASSRTGYEQYF. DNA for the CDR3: TGTGCCAGCAGCCGGACAGGCTACGAGCAGTACTTC.

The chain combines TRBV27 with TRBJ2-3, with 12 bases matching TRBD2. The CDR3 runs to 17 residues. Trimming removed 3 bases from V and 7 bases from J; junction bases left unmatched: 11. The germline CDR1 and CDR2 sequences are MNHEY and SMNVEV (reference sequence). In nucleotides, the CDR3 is TGTGCCAGCAGTTTGGCGGCTAGCGGGAGGGCCAGGAATACGCAGTATTTT. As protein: CASSLAASGRARNTQYF.

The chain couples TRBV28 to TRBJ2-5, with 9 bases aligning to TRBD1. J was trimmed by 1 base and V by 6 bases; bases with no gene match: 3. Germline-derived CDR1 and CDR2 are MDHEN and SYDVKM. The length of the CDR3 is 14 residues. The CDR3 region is CASRTGQGQETQYF. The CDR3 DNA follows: TGTGCCAGCAGGACGGGACAGGGCCAAGAGACCCAGTACTTC.

The CDR3 reads CASSFRGTEAFF. As DNA, the CDR3 is TGTGCCAGCAGCTTTAGGGGAACTGAAGCTTTCTTT. This chain joins TRBV5-8 and TRBJ1-1, with D possibly matching TRBD1 (5 bases). The CDR3 contains 12 residues. CDR1 is SGHTS, CDR2 YDEGEE, per germline. The V end was cut by 2 bases, the J end by 5 bases, with 7 bases between. The full variable domain, completed using reference TRBV5-8 and TRBJ1-1, is EAGVTQSPTHLIKTRGQQATLRCSPISGHTSVYWYQQALGLGLQFLLWYDEGEERNRGNFPPRFSGRQFPNYSSELNVNALELEDSALYLCASSFRGTEAFFGQGTRLTVV.

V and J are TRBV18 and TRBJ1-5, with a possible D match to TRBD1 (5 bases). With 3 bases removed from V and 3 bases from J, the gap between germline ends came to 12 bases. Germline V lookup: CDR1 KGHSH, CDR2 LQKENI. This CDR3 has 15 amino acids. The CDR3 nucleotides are TGTGCCAGCTCACCTTTCCGGGGGACCAATCAGCCCCAGCATTTT. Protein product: CASSPFRGTNQPQHF.

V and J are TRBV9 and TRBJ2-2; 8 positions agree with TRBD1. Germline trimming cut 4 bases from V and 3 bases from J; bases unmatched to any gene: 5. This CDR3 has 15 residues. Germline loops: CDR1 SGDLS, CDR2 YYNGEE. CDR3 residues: CASSRDRGYTGELFF. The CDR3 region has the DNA TGTGCCAGCAGCCGAGACAGGGGTTACACCGGGGAGCTGTTTTTT.

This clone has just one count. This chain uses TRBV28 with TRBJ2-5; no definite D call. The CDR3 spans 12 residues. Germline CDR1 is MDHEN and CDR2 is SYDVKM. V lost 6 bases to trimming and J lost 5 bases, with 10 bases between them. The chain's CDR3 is CASRKTRETQYF. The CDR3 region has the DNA TGTGCCAGCAGGAAGACGAGGGAGACCCAGTACTTC. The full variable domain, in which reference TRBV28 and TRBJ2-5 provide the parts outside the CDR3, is DVKVTQSSRYLVKRTGEKVFLECVQDMDHENMFWYRQDPGLGLRLIYFSYDVKMKEKGDIPEGYSVSREKKERFSLILESASTNQTSMYLCASRKTRETQYFGPGTRLLVL.

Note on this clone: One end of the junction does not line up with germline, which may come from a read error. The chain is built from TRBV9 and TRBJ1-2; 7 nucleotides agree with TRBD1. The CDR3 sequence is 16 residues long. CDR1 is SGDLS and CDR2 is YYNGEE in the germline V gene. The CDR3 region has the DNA TGTGCCAGCAGCGTGCAGAGGACAGGTGACTTCTATCGCTACACCTTC. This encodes CASSVQRTGDFYRYTF.

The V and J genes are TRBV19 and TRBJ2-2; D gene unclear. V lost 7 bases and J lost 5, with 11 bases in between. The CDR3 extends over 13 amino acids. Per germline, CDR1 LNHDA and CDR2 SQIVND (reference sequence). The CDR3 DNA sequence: TGTGCCAGTATGGCGTGGAGAACCGGGGAGCTGTTTTTT. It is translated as CASMAWRTGELFF.

The CDR3 DNA follows: TGTGCCTGGAGTTTGCAGGGGGCGGGCGGCTACACCTTC. This codes for CAWSLQGAGGYTF. The chain employs TRBV30 and TRBJ1-2, with TRBD1 matching over 8 bases. Germline trimming cut 2 bases from V and 8 bases from J; bases unmatched to any gene: 7. CDR3 size: 13 residues. Germline V gene data show CDR1 as GTSNPN and CDR2 as SVGIG (reference sequence).

This CDR3 reads CASSPTVAGELFF. For the CDR3, the DNA is TGTGCCAGCAGCCCGACCGTAGCTGGGGAGCTGTTTTTT. V is TRBV7-8 and J is TRBJ2-2, with D hard to call. In germline, CDR1 is SGHVS, CDR2 FQNEAQ. The CDR3 covers 13 residues. Trimming took 5 bases from V and 8 from J, leaving 12 bases between them. The variable domain in full, with the rest retrieved from reference TRBV7-8 and TRBJ2-2, is GAGVSQSPRYKVAKRGQDVALRCDPISGHVSLFWYQQALGQGPEFLTYFQNEAQLDKSGLPSDRFFAERPEGSVSTLKIQRTQQEDSAVYLCASSPTVAGELFFGEGSRLTVL.